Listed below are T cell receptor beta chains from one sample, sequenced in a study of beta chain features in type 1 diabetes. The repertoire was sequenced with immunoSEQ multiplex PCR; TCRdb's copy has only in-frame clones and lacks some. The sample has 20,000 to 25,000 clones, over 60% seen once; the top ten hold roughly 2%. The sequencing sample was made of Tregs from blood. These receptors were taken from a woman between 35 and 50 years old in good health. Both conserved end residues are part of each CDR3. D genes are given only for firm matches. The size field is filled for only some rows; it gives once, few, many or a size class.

DNA: TGCGCCAGCAGCTTGGTTTCCCCCCCGGGCACTGAAGCTTTCTTT
CDR3: CASSLVSPPGTEAFF
V: TRBV5-1
size: few
J: TRBJ1-1
D: .

DNA: TGTGCCAGCAGCTTCGCCGGGGGGGCGGGGGATACGCAGTATTTT
CDR3: CASSFAGGAGDTQYF
V: TRBV11-2
size: .
J: TRBJ2-3
D: TRBD2

DNA: TGTGCCAGCAGCTTGTACCGGGGAGCACCGGAAGAGCAGTACTTC
CDR3: CASSLYRGAPEEQYF
V: TRBV5-4
size: few
J: TRBJ2-5
D: .

DNA: TGCAGCGTTGAACGGGACTTACTTCAAGAGACCCAGTACTTC
CDR3: CSVERDLLQETQYF
V: TRBV29-1
size: .
J: TRBJ2-5
D: .

DNA: TGTGCCAGCAGGAATCAGGGGGAAAGGACAGATACGCAGTATTTT
CDR3: CASRNQGERTDTQYF
V: TRBV2
size: .
J: TRBJ2-3
D: TRBD1

DNA: TGTGCCAGCTATCCGGGTTGGGGCTACAACAATGAGCAGTTCTTC
CDR3: CASYPGWGYNNEQFF
V: TRBV7-9
size: .
J: TRBJ2-1
D: .

DNA: TGTGCCAGCAGCTTAGCGCACACAGGGCGCCCTAATGAAAAACTGTTTTTT
CDR3: CASSLAHTGRPNEKLFF
V: TRBV7-2
size: .
J: TRBJ1-4
D: .

DNA: TGTGCCAGCAGTCGGGACAGGGCGGGTAACTATGGCTACACCTTC
CDR3: CASSRDRAGNYGYTF
V: TRBV6-5
size: .
J: TRBJ1-2
D: TRBD1

DNA: TGTGCCAGCAGCTTCCCTGGGGGGACAGCTGGCTACACCTTC
CDR3: CASSFPGGTAGYTF
V: TRBV6-6
size: .
J: TRBJ1-2
D: TRBD1

DNA: TGTGCCAGCAGCCCCTTCGGGACAATCCAAGAGACCCAGTACTTC
CDR3: CASSPFGTIQETQYF
V: TRBV11-2
size: .
J: TRBJ2-5
D: .

DNA: TGTGCCAGCAGCCCGGGACTAGCGGGGCACTGGGCATTGGACAATGAGCAGTTCTTC
CDR3: CASSPGLAGHWALDNEQFF
V: TRBV14
size: .
J: TRBJ2-1
D: TRBD2

DNA: TGCGCCAGCAGGGGACAGGTCTACGAGCAGTACTTC
CDR3: CASRGQVYEQYF
V: TRBV5-1
size: .
J: TRBJ2-7
D: TRBD1

DNA: TGTGCCAGCTCACCACGAGGACAGGCCGAAGCTTTCTTT
CDR3: CASSPRGQAEAFF
V: TRBV18
size: few
J: TRBJ1-1
D: TRBD1

DNA: TGTGCCAGCAGGGACAGGGCTGTGCGGGAGCAGTACTTC
CDR3: CASRDRAVREQYF
V: TRBV6-1
size: once
J: TRBJ2-7
D: TRBD1

DNA: TGTGCCAGCAGCTTGGAGTCGGGTGGGGCCAACGTCCTGACTTTC
CDR3: CASSLESGGANVLTF
V: TRBV5-6
size: .
J: TRBJ2-6
D: .

DNA: TGTGCCAGCTCACCCCTGAGTGGCGTAGCGGGCAGCACAGATACGCAGTATTTT
CDR3: CASSPLSGVAGSTDTQYF
V: TRBV18
size: .
J: TRBJ2-3
D: TRBD2

DNA: TGTGCCAGCAGCGAGGCGGTCGGGGATACGCAGTATTTT
CDR3: CASSEAVGDTQYF
V: TRBV7-2
size: .
J: TRBJ2-3
D: .

DNA: TGTGCCAGCAGCTTAGACCCCAGGCGGACAGGGGGCAACTACGAGCAGTACTTC
CDR3: CASSLDPRRTGGNYEQYF
V: TRBV7-9
size: .
J: TRBJ2-7
D: TRBD1

DNA: TGTGCCAGCAGCCGGCTTCACTTCGAGGCGGGCTACACCTTC
CDR3: CASSRLHFEAGYTF
V: TRBV14
size: .
J: TRBJ1-2
D: .

DNA: TGCGCCAGCAGCTGGGGACAGGGATTTGAAGCTTTCTTT
CDR3: CASSWGQGFEAFF
V: TRBV5-1
size: .
J: TRBJ1-1
D: TRBD1

DNA: TGTGCCATCAGTGTAACAGACTCTGGGGCCAACGTCCTGACTTTC
CDR3: CAISVTDSGANVLTF
V: TRBV10-3
size: few
J: TRBJ2-6
D: .

DNA: TGTGCCAGCAGTTACTCGTCAGGGGGCGATCAGCCCCAGCATTTT
CDR3: CASSYSSGGDQPQHF
V: TRBV6-5
size: .
J: TRBJ1-5
D: TRBD1

DNA: TGTGCCAGCAGAACATGGGATACGCAGTATTTT
CDR3: CASRTWDTQYF
V: TRBV6-5
size: .
J: TRBJ2-3
D: .

DNA: TGTGCCATCAGCTTAGGACTAGCAGCAAGCACAGATACGCAGTATTTT
CDR3: CAISLGLAASTDTQYF
V: TRBV10-3
size: few
J: TRBJ2-3
D: TRBD2

DNA: TGTGCCAGCAGCTTATGGGGGAGGGGGTCACGCTACGAGCAGTACTTC
CDR3: CASSLWGRGSRYEQYF
V: TRBV7-9
size: .
J: TRBJ2-7
D: .

DNA: TGTGCCAGCAGCCCACCCCGGTCAGGGGCAACTAATGAAAAACTGTTTTTT
CDR3: CASSPPRSGATNEKLFF
V: TRBV7-9
size: medium-sized
J: TRBJ1-4
D: .

DNA: TGTGCCAGCAGCTTAGAAGGGGGCGAGCAGTACTTC
CDR3: CASSLEGGEQYF
V: TRBV7-7
size: .
J: TRBJ2-7
D: .

DNA: TGCGCCAGCAGCTTTGACAGGGATTCACCCCTCCACTTT
CDR3: CASSFDRDSPLHF
V: TRBV5-1
size: .
J: TRBJ1-6
D: TRBD1

DNA: TGTGCCAGCATTCGTACTAGCGGGGGTGGCGAGCAGTACTTC
CDR3: CASIRTSGGGEQYF
V: TRBV6-5
size: .
J: TRBJ2-7
D: TRBD2